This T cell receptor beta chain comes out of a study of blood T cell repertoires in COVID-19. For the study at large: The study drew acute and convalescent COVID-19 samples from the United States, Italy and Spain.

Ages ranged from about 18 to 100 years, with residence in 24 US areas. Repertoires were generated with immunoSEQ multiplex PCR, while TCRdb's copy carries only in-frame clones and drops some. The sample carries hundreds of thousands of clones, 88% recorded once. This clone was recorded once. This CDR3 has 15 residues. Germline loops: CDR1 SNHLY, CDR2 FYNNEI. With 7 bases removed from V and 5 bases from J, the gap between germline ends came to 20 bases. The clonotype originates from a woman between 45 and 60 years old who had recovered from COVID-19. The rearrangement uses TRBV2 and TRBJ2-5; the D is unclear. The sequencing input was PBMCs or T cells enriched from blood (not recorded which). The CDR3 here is CASNLESAGLETQYF. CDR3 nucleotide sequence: TGTGCCAGCAATCTGGAAAGCGCTGGGTTGGAGACCCAGTACTTC.